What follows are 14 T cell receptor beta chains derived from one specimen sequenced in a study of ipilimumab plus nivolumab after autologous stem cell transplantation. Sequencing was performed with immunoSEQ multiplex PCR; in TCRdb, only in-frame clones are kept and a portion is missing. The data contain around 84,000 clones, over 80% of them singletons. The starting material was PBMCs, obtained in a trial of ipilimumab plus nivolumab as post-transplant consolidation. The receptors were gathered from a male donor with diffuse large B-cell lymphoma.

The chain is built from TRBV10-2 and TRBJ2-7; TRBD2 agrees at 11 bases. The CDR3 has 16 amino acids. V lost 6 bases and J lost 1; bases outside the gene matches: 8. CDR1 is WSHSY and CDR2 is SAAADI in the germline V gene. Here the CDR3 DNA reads TGCGCCAGCAGGGATACTAGCGGGGGTCGTTCCTACGAGCAGTACTTC. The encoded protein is CASRDTSGGRSYEQYF.

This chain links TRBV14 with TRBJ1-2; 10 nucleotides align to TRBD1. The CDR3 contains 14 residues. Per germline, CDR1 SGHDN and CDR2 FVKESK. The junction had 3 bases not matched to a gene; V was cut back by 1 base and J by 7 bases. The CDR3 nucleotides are TGTGCCAGCAGCCAAGTCGGGACAGGGGTTGGCTACACCTTC. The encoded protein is CASSQVGTGVGYTF.

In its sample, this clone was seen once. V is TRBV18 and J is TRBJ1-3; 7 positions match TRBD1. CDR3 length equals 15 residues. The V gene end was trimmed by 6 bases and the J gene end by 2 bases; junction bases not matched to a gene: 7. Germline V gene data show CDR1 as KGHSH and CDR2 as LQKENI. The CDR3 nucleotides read TGTGCCAGCTCTACACAGGGGACTGCTGGAAACACCATATATTTT. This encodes CASSTQGTAGNTIYF.

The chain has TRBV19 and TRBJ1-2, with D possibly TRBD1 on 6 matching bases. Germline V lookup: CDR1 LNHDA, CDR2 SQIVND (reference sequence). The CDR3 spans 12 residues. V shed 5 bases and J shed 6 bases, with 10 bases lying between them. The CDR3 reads CASSEAGDGYTF. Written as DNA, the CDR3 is TGTGCCAGTAGTGAGGCAGGGGATGGCTACACCTTC. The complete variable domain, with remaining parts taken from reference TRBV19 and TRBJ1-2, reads DGGITQSPKYLFRKEGQNVTLSCEQNLNHDAMYWYRQDPGQGLRLIYYSQIVNDFQKGDIAEGYSVSREKKESFPLTVTSAQKNPTAFYLCASSEAGDGYTFGSGTRLTVV.

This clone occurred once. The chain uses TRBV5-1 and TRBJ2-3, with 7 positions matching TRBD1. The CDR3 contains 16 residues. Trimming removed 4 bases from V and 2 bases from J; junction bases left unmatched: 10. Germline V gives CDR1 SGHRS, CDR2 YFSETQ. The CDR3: CASSIGQEAYTDTQYF. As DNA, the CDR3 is TGCGCCAGCAGCATAGGACAGGAAGCCTACACAGATACGCAGTATTTT.

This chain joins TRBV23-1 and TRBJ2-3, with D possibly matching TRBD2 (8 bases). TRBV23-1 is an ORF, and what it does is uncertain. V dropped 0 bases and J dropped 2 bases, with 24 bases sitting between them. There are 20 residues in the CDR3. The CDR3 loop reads CASSQSIGQDTSGPTDTQYF. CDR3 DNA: TGCGCCAGCAGTCAATCGATTGGACAGGACACTAGCGGTCCCACAGATACGCAGTATTTT.

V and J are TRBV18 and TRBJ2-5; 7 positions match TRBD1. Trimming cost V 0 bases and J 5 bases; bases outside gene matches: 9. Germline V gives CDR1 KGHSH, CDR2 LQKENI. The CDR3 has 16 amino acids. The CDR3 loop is CASSPPSNRGRETQYF. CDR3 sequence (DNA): TGTGCCAGCTCACCACCTTCTAACAGGGGTAGGGAGACCCAGTACTTC.

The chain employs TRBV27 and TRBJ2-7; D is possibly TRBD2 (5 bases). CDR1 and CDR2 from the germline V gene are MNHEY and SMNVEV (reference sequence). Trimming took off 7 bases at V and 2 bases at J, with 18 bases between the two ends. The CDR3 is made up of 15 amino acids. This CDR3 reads CASTKKRDGTYEQYF. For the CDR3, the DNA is TGTGCCAGCACCAAGAAGAGGGATGGGACCTACGAGCAGTACTTC.

CDR3 nucleotide sequence: TGTGCCAGCAGCTTAGTAGGGGCGGGGCGAGCCGGGGAGCTGTTTTTT. This translates into CASSLVGAGRAGELFF. The chain links TRBV7-2 to TRBJ2-2, with D possibly being TRBD2 (6 bases). The V gene lost 1 base and the J gene lost 6 bases, with 15 bases spanning the gap. This CDR3 comprises 16 residues. Germline V gene data show CDR1 as SGHTA and CDR2 as FQGNSA.

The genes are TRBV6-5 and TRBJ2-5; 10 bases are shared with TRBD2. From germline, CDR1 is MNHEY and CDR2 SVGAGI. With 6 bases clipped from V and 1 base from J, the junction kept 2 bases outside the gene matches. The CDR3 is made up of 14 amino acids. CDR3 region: CASRVAGGQETQYF. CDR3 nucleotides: TGTGCCAGCAGGGTAGCGGGGGGCCAAGAGACCCAGTACTTC.

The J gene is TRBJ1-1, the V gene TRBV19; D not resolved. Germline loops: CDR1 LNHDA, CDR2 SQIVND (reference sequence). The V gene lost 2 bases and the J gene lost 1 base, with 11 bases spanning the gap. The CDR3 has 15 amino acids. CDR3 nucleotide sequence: TGTGCCAGTAGTATACTCCGGACGGAGAACACTGAAGCTTTCTTT. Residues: CASSILRTENTEAFF.

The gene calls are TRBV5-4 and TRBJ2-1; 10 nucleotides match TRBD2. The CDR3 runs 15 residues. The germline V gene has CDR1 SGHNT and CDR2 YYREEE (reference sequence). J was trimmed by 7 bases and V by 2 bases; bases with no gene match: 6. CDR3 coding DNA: TGTGCCAGCAGCTTAGCGGGGGGGATGACAAATGAGCAGTTCTTC. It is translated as CASSLAGGMTNEQFF. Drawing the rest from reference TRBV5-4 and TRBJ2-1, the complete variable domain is ETGVTQSPTHLIKTRGQQVTLRCSSQSGHNTVSWYQQALGQGPQFIFQYYREEENGRGNFPPRFSGLQFPNYSSELNVNALELDDSALYLCASSLAGGMTNEQFFGPGTRLTVL.

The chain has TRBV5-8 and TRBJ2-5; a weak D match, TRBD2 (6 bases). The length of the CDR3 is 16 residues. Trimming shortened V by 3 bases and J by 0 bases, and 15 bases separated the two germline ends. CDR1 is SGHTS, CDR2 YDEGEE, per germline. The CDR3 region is CASSSMGWTNQETQYF. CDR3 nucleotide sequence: TGTGCCAGCAGCTCAATGGGATGGACTAACCAAGAGACCCAGTACTTC.

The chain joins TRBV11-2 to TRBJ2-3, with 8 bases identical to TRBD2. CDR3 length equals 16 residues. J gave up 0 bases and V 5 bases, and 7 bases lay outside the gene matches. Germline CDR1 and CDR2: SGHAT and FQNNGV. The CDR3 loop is CASSTMRGVSTDTQYF. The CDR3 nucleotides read TGTGCCAGCAGCACGATGCGGGGGGTGAGCACAGATACGCAGTATTTT.